This T cell receptor (beta chain) was found in a study of cytomegalovirus exposure and HLA in healthy donors. The PCR used 60 Vbeta and 13 Jbeta primers. Profiling relied on immunoSEQ multiplex PCR, and the TCRdb table lists in-frame clones only, not all of them. The table has roughly 190,000 clones, about 9% seen once. A remark on this clone: Its antigen is not identified.

Points from the study as a whole: Other equally common chains were less clonally expanded than HLA-associated TCR beta chains, a later analysis showed. Reportedly, cytomegalovirus status was diagnosed with high sensitivity and specificity. What a later analysis showed was that several of the most significant clusters appeared linked to common viral pathogens.

Per germline, CDR1 MNHNY and CDR2 SVGAGI (reference sequence). Trimming shortened V by 7 bases and J by 2 bases, and 14 bases separated the two germline ends. This CDR3 has 14 residues. V gene TRBV6-6 combines with J gene TRBJ2-5; maybe TRBD2 (7 bases). What was sequenced was PBMCs. The sequence was obtained from a woman aged 25 to 39 in good health and CMV-seropositive. As DNA, the CDR3 is TGTGCCAGCATCCTAGGGGGGGGTCAAGAGACCCAGTACTTC. Residues: CASILGGGQETQYF.